The clone carrying this T cell receptor (beta chain) was recorded at least ten times. Its specificity is unknown. The CDR3 end lies 3 residues beyond the end of the read and is filled in from the germline J gene. This entry is derived from a study of T cell clonality in common variable immunodeficiency. Study-wide findings and caveats: Compared with controls, CVID subjects had fewer shared TCRbeta clones. T cell subpopulation sequencing would be needed to explain CVID clonality.

Control and CVID samples contributed equal amounts of genomic DNA. Clones were sequenced by immunoSEQ multiplex PCR, and TCRdb holds only the in-frame ones, with some missing. The sample has about 66,000 clones, none seen only once. In germline, CDR1 is SQVTM, CDR2 ANQGSEA. This CDR3 region has 20 residues. The V and J ends lost 3 bases and 3 bases, in that order; junction bases with no gene match: 21. This receptor was taken from a person aged 18 to 69 in good health. The genes are TRBV29-1 and TRBJ1-1; TRBD1 agrees at 11 bases. Sequenced input: peripheral blood mononuclear cells. The CDR3 bases that were read are TGCAGCGTTGAGAACTTGACGCACCCGGGACAGGGGGTGGGGGACACTGAA. Translation gives CSVENLTHPGQGVGDTE. The CDR3 in its entirety is CSVENLTHPGQGVGDTEAFF. The variable domain in full, with the rest retrieved from reference TRBV29-1 and TRBJ1-1, is SAVISQKPSRDICQRGTSLTIQCQVDSQVTMMFWYRQQPGQSLTLIATANQGSEATYESGFVIDKFPISRPNLTFSTLTVSNMSPEDSSIYLCSVENLTHPGQGVGDTEAFFGQGTRLTVV.